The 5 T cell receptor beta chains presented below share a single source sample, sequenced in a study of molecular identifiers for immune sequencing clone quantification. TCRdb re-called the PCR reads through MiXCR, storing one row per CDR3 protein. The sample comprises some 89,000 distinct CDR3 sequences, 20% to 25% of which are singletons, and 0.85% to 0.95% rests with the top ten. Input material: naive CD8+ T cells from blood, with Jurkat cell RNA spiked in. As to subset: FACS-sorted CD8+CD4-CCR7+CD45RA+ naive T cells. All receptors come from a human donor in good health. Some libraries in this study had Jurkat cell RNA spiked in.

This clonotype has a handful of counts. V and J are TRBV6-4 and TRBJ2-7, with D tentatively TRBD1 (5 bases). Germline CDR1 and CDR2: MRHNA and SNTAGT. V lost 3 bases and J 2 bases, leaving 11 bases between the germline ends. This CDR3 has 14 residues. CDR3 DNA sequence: TGTGCCAGCAGTGATCGACAGATGACCTACGAGCAGTACTTC. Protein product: CASSDRQMTYEQYF.

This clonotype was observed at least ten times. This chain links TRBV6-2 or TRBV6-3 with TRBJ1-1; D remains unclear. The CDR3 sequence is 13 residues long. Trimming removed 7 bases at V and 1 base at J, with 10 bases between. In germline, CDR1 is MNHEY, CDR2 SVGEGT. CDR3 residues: CASITTANTEAFF. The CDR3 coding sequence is TGTGCCAGCATCACTACAGCGAACACTGAAGCTTTCTTT.

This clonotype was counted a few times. The CDR3 loop is CASTAEEASTEAFF. CDR3 sequence (DNA): TGTGCCAGCACTGCGGAGGAGGCGAGCACTGAAGCTTTCTTT. The genes are TRBV9 and TRBJ1-1; D gene uncertain. Germline V CDR1 and CDR2: SGDLS, YYNGEE. V was cut by 6 bases and J by 4 bases, with 16 bases left in between. The CDR3 loop spans 14 amino acids.

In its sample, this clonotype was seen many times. The CDR3 protein is CASSSLDPDIQYF. DNA of the CDR3: TGTGCCAGCAGTTCTCTGGATCCGGACATTCAGTACTTC. This sequence joins TRBV9 and TRBJ2-4; D not resolved. The CDR3 contains 13 residues. V lost 5 bases and J lost 8, with 14 bases in between. Per the germline V gene, CDR1 is SGDLS and CDR2 is YYNGEE.

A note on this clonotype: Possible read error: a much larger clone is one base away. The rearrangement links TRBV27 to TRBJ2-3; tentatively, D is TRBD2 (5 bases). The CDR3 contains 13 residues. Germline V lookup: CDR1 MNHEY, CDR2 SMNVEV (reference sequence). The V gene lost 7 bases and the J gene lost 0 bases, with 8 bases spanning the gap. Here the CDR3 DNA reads TGTGCCAGCATCTGGGAGAGCACAGATACGCAGTATTTT. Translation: CASIWESTDTQYF.